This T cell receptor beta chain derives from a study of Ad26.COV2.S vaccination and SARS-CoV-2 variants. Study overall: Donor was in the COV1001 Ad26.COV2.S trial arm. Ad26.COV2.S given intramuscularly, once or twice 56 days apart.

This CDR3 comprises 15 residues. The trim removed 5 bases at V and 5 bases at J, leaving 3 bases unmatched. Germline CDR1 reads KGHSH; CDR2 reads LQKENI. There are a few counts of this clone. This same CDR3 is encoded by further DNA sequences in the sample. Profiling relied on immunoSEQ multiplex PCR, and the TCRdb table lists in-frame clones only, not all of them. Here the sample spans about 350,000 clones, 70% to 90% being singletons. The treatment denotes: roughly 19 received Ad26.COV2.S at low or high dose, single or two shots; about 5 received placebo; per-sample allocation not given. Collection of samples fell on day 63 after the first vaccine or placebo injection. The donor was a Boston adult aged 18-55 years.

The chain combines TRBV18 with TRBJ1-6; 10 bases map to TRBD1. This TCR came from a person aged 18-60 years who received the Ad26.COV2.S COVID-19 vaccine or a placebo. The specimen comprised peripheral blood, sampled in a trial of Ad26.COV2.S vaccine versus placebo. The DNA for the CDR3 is TGTGCCAGCTCAAGGGACAGGGGAAATAATTCACCCCTCCACTTT. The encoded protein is CASSRDRGNNSPLHF.